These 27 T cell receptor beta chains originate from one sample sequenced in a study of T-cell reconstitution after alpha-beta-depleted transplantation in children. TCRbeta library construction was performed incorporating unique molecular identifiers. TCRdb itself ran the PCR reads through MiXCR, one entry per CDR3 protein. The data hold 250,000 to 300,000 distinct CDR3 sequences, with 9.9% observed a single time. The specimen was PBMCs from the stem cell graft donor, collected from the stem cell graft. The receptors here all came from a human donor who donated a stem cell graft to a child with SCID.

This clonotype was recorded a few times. For the CDR3, the DNA is TGTGCCAGCAGTCTCTTGACAGGGCCTGAAGCTTTCTTT. This encodes CASSLLTGPEAFF. This chain joins TRBV6-6 and TRBJ1-1, with 7 bases fitting TRBD1. The CDR3 loop spans 13 amino acids. Germline loops: CDR1 MNHNY, CDR2 SVGAGI (reference sequence). With V trimmed by 5 bases and J by 6 bases, 6 bases remained unmatched.

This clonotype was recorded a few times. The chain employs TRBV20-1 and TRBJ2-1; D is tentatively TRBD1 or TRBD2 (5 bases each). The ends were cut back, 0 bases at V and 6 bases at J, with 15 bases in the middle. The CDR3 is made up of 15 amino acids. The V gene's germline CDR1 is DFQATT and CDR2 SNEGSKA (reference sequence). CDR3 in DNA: TGCAGTGCTAGAGATCCCCGAGGGGTACCCAATGAGCAGTTCTTC. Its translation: CSARDPRGVPNEQFF.

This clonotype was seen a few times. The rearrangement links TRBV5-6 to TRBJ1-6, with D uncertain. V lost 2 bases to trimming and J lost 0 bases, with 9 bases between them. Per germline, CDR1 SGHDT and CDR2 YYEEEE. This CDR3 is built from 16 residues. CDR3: CASSFFDRSYNSPLHF. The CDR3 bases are TGTGCCAGCAGCTTTTTTGACCGCTCCTATAATTCACCCCTCCACTTT.

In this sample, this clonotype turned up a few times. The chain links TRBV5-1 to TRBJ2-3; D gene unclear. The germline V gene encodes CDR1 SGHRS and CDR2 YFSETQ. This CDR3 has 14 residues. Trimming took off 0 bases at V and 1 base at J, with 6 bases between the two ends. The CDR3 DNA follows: TGCGCCAGCAGCTTGGAATCCCGCACAGATACGCAGTATTTT. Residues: CASSLESRTDTQYF. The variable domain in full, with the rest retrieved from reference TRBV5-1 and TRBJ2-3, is KAGVTQTPRYLIKTRGQQVTLSCSPISGHRSVSWYQQTPGQGLQFLFEYFSETQRNKGNFPGRFSGRQFSNSRSEMNVSTLELGDSALYLCASSLESRTDTQYFGPGTRLTVL.

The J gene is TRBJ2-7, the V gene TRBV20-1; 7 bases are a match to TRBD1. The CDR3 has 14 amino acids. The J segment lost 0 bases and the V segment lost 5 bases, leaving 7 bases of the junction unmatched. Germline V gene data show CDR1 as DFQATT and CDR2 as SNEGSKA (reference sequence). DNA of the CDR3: TGCAGTGCTGCACAGGGGCTAAGCTCCTACGAGCAGTACTTC. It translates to CSAAQGLSSYEQYF.

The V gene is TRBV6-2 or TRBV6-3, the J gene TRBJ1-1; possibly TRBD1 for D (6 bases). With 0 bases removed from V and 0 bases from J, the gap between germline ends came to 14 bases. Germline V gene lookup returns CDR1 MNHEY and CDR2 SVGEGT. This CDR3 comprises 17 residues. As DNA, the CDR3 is TGTGCCAGCAGTTACTCGTTCAGGGGATTCATGAACACTGAAGCTTTCTTT. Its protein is CASSYSFRGFMNTEAFF.

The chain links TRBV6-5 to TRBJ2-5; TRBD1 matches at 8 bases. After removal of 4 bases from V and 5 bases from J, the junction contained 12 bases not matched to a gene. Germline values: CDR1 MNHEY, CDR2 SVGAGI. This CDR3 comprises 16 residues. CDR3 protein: CASSFRTGSGRETQYF. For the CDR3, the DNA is TGTGCCAGCAGTTTCCGGACAGGGTCGGGTAGGGAGACCCAGTACTTC.

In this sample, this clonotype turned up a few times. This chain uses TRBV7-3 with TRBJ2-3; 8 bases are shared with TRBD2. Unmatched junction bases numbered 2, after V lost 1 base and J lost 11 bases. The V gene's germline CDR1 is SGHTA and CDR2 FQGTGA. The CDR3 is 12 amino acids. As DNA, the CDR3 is TGTGCCAGCAGCTTAATAGCGGGGCTGCAGTATTTT. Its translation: CASSLIAGLQYF.

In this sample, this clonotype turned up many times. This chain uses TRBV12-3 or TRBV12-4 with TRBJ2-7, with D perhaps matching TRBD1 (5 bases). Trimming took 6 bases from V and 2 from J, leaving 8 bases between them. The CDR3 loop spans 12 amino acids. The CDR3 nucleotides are TGTGCCAGCAGCCCAGGGCCCTACGAGCAGTACTTC. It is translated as CASSPGPYEQYF.

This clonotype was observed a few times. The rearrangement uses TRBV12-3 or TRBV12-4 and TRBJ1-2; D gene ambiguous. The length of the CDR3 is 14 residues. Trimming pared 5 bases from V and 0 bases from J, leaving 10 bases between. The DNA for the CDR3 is TGTGCCAGCAGTGACCGCTCAGCTAACTATGGCTACACCTTC. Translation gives CASSDRSANYGYTF.

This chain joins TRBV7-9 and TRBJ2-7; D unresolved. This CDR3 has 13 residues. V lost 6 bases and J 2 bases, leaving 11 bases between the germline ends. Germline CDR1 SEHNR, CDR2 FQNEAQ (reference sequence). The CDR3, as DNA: TGTGCCAGCAGTCCAGTGGATACCTACGAGCAGTACTTC. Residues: CASSPVDTYEQYF.

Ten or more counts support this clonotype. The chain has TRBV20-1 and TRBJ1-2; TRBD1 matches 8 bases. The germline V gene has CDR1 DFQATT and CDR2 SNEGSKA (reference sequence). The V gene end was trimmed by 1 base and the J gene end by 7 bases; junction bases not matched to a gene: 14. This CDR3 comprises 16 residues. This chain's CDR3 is CSARADTGQGVAGYTF. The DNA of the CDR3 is TGCAGTGCTAGAGCCGATACTGGACAGGGAGTGGCTGGCTACACCTTC.

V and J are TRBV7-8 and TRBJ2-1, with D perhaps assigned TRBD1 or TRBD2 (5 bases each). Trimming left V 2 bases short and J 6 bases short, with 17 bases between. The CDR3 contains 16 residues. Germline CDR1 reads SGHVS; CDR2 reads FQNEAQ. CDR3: CASSLYFGTQVNEQFF. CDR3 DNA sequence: TGTGCCAGCAGCTTATATTTCGGGACGCAAGTCAATGAGCAGTTCTTC.

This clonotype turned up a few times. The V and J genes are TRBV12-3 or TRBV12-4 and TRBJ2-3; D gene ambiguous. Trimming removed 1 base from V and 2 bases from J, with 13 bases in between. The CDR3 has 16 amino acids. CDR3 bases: TGTGCCAGCAGTTTAGATAGAGCCGCCCCCACAGATACGCAGTATTTT. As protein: CASSLDRAAPTDTQYF.

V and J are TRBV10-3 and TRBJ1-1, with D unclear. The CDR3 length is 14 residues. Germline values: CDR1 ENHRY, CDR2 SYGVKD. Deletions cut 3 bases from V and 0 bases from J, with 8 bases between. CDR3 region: CAISDNRMNTEAFF. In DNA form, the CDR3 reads TGTGCCATCAGTGATAACCGGATGAACACTGAAGCTTTCTTT.

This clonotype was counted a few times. The CDR3 DNA follows: TGTGCCAGCAGCGTAGTCGCGGACTCCTACGAGCAGTACTTC. Translated, it gives CASSVVADSYEQYF. This chain connects TRBV9 to TRBJ2-7; D gene unclear. Germline V lookup: CDR1 SGDLS, CDR2 YYNGEE. Between the trimmed V and J ends, which lost 0 bases and 0 bases, there was a span of 7 bases. There are 14 residues in the CDR3.

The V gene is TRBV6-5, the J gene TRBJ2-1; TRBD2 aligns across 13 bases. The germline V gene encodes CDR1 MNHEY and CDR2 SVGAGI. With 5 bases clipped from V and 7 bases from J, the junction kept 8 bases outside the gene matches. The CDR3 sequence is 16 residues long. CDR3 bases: TGTGCCAGCAGTCCCCCGGGACTAGCGGGGAAAAATGAGCAGTTCTTC. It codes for CASSPPGLAGKNEQFF.

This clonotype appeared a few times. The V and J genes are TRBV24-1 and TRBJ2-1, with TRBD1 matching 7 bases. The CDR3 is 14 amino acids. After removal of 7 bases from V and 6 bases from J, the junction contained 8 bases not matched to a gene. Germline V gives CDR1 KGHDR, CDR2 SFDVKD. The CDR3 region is CATSSRDRLNEQFF. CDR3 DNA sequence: TGTGCCACCAGCTCCCGGGACAGACTCAATGAGCAGTTCTTC.

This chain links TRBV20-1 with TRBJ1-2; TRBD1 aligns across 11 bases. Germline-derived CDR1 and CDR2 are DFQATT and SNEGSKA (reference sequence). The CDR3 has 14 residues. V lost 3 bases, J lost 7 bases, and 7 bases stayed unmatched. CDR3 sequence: CSARGTGGTVGYTF. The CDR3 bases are TGCAGTGCTAGGGGGACAGGGGGGACGGTTGGCTACACCTTC.

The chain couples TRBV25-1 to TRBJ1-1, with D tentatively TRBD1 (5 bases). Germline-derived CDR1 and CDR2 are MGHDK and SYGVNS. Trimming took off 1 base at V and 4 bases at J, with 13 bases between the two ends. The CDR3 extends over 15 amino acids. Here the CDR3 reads CASSEFGGMTTEAFF. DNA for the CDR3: TGTGCCAGCAGTGAATTTGGGGGAATGACCACTGAAGCTTTCTTT.

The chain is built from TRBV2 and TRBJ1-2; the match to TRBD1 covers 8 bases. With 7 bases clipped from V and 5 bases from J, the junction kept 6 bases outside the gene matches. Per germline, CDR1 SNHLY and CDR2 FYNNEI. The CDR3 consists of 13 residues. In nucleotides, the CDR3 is TGTGCCAGCACCAGGGGGCCTGTATATGGCTACACCTTC. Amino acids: CASTRGPVYGYTF.

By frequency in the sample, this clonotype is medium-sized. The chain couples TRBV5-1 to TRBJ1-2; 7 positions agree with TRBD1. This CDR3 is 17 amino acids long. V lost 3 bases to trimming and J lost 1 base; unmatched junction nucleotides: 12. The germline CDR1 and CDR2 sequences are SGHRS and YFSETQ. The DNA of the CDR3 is TGCGCCAGCAGCTCCTCGGACCGGGACAGCTATAACTATGGCTACACCTTC. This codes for CASSSSDRDSYNYGYTF.

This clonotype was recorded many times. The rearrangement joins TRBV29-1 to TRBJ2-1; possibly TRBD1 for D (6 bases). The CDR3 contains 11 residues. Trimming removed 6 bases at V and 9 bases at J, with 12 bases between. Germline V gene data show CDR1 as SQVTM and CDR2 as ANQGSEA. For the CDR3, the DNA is TGCAGCGTCGTAAACAGGGCTGAGCAGTTCTTC. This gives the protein CSVVNRAEQFF.

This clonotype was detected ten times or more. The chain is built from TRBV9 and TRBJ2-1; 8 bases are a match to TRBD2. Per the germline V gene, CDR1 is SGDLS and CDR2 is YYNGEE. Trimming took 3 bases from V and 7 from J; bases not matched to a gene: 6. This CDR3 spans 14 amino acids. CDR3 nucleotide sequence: TGTGCCAGCAGCGAGACGGGGGGGAGAAATGAGCAGTTCTTC. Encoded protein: CASSETGGRNEQFF.

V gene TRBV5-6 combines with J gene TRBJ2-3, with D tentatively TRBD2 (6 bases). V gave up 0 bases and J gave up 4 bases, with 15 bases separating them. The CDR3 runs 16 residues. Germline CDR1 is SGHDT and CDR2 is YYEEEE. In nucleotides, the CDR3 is TGTGCCAGCAGCTTGGGGGCAGGTGGAGGGGCAGATACGCAGTATTTT. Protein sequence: CASSLGAGGGADTQYF.

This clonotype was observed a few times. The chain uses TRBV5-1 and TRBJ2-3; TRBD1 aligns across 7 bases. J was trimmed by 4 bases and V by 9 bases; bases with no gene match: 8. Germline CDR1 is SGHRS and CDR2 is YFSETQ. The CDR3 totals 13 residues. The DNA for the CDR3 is TGCGCCACCCAGGGGGTGTTGGCAGATACGCAGTATTTT. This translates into CATQGVLADTQYF.

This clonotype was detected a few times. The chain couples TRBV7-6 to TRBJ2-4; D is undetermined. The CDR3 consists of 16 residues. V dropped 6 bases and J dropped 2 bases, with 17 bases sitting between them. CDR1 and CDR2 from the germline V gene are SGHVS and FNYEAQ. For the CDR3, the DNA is TGTGCCAGCAGTCGCCGGCCGATATCGTCCAAAAACATTCAGTACTTC. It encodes CASSRRPISSKNIQYF.